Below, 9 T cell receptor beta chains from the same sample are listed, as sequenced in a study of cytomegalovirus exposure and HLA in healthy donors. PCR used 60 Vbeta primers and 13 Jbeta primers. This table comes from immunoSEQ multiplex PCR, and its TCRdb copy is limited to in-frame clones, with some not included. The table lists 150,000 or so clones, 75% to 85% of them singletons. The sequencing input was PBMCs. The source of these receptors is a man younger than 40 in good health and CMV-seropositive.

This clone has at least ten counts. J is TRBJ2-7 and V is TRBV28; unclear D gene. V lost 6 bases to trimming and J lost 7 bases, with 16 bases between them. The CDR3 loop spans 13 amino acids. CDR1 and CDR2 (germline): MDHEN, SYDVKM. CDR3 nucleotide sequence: TGTGCCAGCAGCCTCGGTCTAGAATTGGAGCAGTACTTC. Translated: CASSLGLELEQYF.

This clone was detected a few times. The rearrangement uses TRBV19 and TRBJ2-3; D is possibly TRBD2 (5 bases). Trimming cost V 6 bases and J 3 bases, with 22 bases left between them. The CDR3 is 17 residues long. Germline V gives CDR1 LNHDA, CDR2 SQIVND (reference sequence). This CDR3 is CASSKTEPGWGTDTQYF. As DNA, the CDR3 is TGTGCCAGTAGCAAAACAGAGCCGGGGTGGGGTACAGATACGCAGTATTTT.

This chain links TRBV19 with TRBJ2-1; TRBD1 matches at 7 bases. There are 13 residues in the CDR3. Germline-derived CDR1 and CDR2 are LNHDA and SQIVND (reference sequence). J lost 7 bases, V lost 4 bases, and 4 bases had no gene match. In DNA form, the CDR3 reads TGTGCCAGTAGTAAAGTACAGGGGAATGAGCAGTTCTTC. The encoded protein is CASSKVQGNEQFF.

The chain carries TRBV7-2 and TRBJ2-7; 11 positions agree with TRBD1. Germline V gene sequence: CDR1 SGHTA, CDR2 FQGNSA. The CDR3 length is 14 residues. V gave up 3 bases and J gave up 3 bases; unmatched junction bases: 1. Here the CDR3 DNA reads TGTGCCAGCAGCTTCGGGACAGGGGGCTACGAGCAGTACTTC. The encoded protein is CASSFGTGGYEQYF.

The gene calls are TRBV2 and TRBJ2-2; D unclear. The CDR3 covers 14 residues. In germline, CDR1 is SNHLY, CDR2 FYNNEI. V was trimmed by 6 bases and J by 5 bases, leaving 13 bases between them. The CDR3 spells CASRGYFGTGELFF. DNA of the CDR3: TGTGCCAGCAGGGGCTACTTTGGGACCGGGGAGCTGTTTTTT.

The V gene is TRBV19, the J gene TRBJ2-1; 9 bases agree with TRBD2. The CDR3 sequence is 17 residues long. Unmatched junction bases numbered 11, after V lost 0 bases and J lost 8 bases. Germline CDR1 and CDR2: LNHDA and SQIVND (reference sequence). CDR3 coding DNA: TGTGCCAGTAGTATAGATTTCGAGCGGGGGGTTTGGGATGAGCAGTTCTTC. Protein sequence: CASSIDFERGVWDEQFF.

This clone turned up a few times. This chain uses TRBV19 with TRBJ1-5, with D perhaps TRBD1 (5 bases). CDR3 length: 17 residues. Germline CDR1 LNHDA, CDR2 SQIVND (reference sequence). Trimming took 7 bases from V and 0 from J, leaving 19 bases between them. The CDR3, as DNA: TGTGCCAGTACCCCCTCTGGGACTGGAGGTAGCAATCAGCCCCAGCATTTT. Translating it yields CASTPSGTGGSNQPQHF.

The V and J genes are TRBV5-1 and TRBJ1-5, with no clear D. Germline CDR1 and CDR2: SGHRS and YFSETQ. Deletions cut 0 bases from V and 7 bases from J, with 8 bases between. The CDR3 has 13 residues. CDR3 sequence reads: CASSLASGQPQHF. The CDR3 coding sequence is TGCGCCAGCAGCTTGGCCTCAGGACAGCCCCAGCATTTT.

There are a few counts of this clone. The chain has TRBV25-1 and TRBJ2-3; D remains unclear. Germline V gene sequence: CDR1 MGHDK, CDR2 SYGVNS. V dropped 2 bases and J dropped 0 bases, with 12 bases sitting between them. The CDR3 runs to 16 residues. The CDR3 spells CASSERPGSSTDTQYF. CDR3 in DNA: TGTGCCAGCAGTGAACGGCCAGGCTCTAGCACAGATACGCAGTATTTT.